This T cell receptor (beta chain) was documented in a study of blood T cell repertoires in COVID-19. Study-wide context: Donors in the United States, Italy and Spain gave samples during acute or convalescent COVID-19. T cells, B-cell-depleted T cells, or PBMCs supplied cDNA or gDNA.

Study processing details: From reference gene primer amplification, estimates of nucleated cell counts were derived. Sequencing used immunoSEQ multiplex PCR; TCRdb keeps in-frame clones, though not all of them. V and J calls and clone size follow that table, whereas D and trimming were derived from the DNA. The sample lists about 110,000 clones; more than 75% were seen once. This clonotype originated in a woman aged 40 to 50 with acute or convalescent COVID-19. Sequencing was carried out using peripheral blood.

CDR3 protein: CASSPGRAVSNQPQHF. CDR3 DNA: TGTGCCAGCTCACCAGGCCGCGCGGTTAGCAATCAGCCCCAGCATTTT. This chain connects TRBV18 to TRBJ1-5; D is ambiguous. The CDR3 consists of 16 residues. V was shortened by 2 bases and J by 0 bases, with 11 bases between the two germline ends. The germline gives CDR1 KGHSH, CDR2 LQKENI.